This TCR beta chain emerged from a study of sequential checkpoint blockade in melanoma (dated 2019 in TCRdb). For the wider study: Patients were randomized 1:1 to first-line nivolumab followed by ipilimumab (arm A) or ipilimumab followed by nivolumab (arm B). Maintenance nivolumab came after each of the two trial sequences.

As regards this clone: Its cognate antigen has yet to be identified. Base-call qualities are not available, and no considerably larger clone is one nucleotide away.

Reading the germline V gene (reference sequence) gives CDR1 LNHDA and CDR2 SQIVND. From cysteine to phenylalanine, the CDR3 is 16 amino acids long. Here the CDR3 DNA is all that survives: 48 bases in frame from base 1. Compared with germline, V lacks 5 bases and J lacks 3 bases; bases without a gene match: 11. Study-wide findings and limitations: Larger, independent patient cohorts are needed to validate the response-prediction model that combines TCR metrics and mutation burden.

What this sample's treatment or condition label stands for: randomized to nivolumab then ipilimumab (arm A) or the reverse (arm B). None of the patients in the trial had previously been given DNA-damaging chemotherapy. Live CD3+CD8+ cells negative for CD19 and CD56 were sorted from thawed PBMCs on a FACS Aria II flow cytometer. The samples were obtained from melanoma patients enrolled in CheckMate 064, an open-label, randomized phase II trial testing sequential checkpoint blockade. Leukapheresis was used to collect peripheral blood mononuclear cells, which were then purified with Ficoll-Paque and frozen in human serum with roughly 10% DMSO. Immediately after sorting, the purity of sorted blood CD3+CD8+ cells was verified to be >95%, after which DNA was extracted. The immunoSEQ Assay was used to immunosequence TCRbeta CDR3 regions from genomic DNA. Prior to high-throughput sequencing, genomic DNA was amplified by bias-controlled multiplex PCR. The paper's data handling went like this. To quantify the absolute abundance of each unique TCRbeta CDR3 region, the sequences were collapsed and filtered. Clonality, defined as 1 minus Pielou's evenness, was calculated using only productive rearrangements. A previously published method was used to identify clones whose frequencies were significantly greater in on-treatment samples than in baseline samples. TCRdb carries this immuneACCESS record with in-frame sequences only. Its versions omit some clonotypes, under half of them owing to an unresolved V gene in the studies checked, with the rest unexplained. V and J calls and clone size are those listed in that table; D and trimming were worked out from the DNA. The sample table lists around 16,000 clones, 77% of them with a count of one. The ten largest account for 30% of the sample.

Here the chain combines TRBV19 and TRBJ2-7; 9 bases in between match TRBD2. This TCR derives from a human donor with melanoma. The specimen comprised CD8+ T cells sorted from blood (inferred from file names), sampled from a patient given nivolumab and ipilimumab in sequence. The CDR3 is CASSPTSTSGYYEQYF. Read as DNA, the sequence is TGTGCCAGTAGTCCGACCTCGACTAGCGGTTACTACGAGCAGTACTTC.